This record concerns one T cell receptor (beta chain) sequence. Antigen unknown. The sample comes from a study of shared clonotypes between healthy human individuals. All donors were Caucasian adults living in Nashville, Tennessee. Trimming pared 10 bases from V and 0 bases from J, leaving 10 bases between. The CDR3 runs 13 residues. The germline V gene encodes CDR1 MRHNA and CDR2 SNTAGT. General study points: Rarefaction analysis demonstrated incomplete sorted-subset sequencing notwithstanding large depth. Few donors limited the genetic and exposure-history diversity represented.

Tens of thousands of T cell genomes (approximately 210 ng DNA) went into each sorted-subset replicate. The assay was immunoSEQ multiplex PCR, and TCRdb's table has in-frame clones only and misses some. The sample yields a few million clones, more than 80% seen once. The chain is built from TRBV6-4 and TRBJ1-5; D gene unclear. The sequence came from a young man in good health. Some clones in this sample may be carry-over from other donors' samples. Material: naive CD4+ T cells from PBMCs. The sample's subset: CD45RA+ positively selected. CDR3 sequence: CATTDASNQPQHF. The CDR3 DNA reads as TGTGCCACTACAGACGCTAGCAATCAGCCCCAGCATTTT.